Listed below are T cell receptor beta chains from one sample, sequenced in a study of blood T cell repertoires in COVID-19. The repertoire was sequenced with immunoSEQ multiplex PCR; TCRdb's copy has only in-frame clones and lacks some. The sample lists over 80,000 clones, around 87% seen once, with 15% to 20% in the top ten. The sequencing sample was made of peripheral blood. These receptors came from a human donor in a cohort sampled during active COVID-19. The CDR3 runs from the conserved cysteine through the conserved F or W.

j_call | v_call | cdr3_aa
TRBJ2-3 | TRBV19 | CASSIQAATSTDTQYF
TRBJ2-1 | TRBV2 | CASRATSGRAVLFNEQFF
TRBJ2-1 | TRBV13 | CASSHAREGKGDEQFF
TRBJ2-5 | TRBV19 | CASSLGQGMETQYF
TRBJ2-5 | TRBV5-6 | CASSLGLAGTRETQYF
TRBJ2-2 | TRBV7-2 | CASSYTTGAGELFF
TRBJ2-1 | TRBV24-1 | CATSDSQRGRGSYNEQFF
TRBJ2-3 | TRBV9 | CASSVGSGARADTQYF
TRBJ2-1 | TRBV6-2/TRBV6-3 | CASSSWGQGTYNEQFF
TRBJ2-7 | TRBV29-1 | CSVGGTSAGYEQYF
TRBJ2-5 | TRBV9 | CASSSDRAWETQYF
TRBJ2-7 | TRBV4-1 | CASSQGPPGRRDYEQYF
TRBJ2-7 | TRBV28 | CASSFGLAGVSEQYF
TRBJ2-7 | TRBV29-1 | CSVEPRQGGYYEQYF
TRBJ2-7 | TRBV28 | CASTRTSAGREQYF
TRBJ2-7 | TRBV29-1 | CSVEAGGTYEQYF
TRBJ1-1 | TRBV19 | CASTGKYTEAFF
TRBJ2-1 | TRBV7-9 | CASSLLAGVMDEQFF